Included here is one T cell receptor beta chain sequence, with context. Its specificity is not known. Specified treatment: oral pan-JAK inhibitor, 5-10 mg twice daily. The entry originates in a study of CD8+ T cells in alopecia areata. Study observations and caveats: Uncertainty remains about how baseline CD8+ expansion links to response, with one nonresponder.

cDNA prepared by RNA extraction and subsequent reverse transcription served as the template for sequencing. This table comes from immunoSEQ multiplex PCR, and its TCRdb copy is limited to in-frame clones, with some not included. The table lists approximately 210,000 clones, 64% of them singletons, with under 1.5% in the top ten. CDR3 length: 15 amino acids. Unmatched junction bases numbered 6, after V lost 3 bases and J lost 1 base. In germline, CDR1 is SQVTM, CDR2 ANQGSEA. The V and J genes are TRBV29-1 and TRBJ2-3, with TRBD2 matching over 8 bases. The receptor comes from a human donor with alopecia areata. The sequencing here drew on CD4+ T cells sorted from blood, taken around week 50, from a patient treated with tofacitinib. CDR3 region: CSVERGVGGTDTQYF. The CDR3 DNA sequence: TGCAGCGTTGAGCGGGGGGTAGGGGGCACAGATACGCAGTATTTT.